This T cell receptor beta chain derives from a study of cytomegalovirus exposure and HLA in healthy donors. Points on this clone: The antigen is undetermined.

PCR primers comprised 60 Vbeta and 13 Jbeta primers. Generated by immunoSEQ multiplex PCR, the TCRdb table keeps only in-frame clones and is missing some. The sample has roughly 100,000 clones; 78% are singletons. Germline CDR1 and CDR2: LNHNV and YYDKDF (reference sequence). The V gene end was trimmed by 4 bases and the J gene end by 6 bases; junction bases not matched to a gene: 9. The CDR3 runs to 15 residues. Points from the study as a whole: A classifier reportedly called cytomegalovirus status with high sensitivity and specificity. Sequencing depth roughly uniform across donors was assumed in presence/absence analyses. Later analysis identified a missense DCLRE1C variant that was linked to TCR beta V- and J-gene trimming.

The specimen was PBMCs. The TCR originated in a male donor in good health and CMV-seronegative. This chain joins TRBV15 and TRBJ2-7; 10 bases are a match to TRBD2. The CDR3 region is CATSIVAGGGSEQYF. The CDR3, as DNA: TGTGCCACCAGCATCGTAGCGGGAGGAGGGAGCGAGCAGTACTTC. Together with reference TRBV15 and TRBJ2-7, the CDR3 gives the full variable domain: DAMVIQNPRYQVTQFGKPVTLSCSQTLNHNVMYWYQQKSSQAPKLLFHYYDKDFNNEADTPDNFQSRRPNTSFCFLDIRSPGLGDTAMYLCATSIVAGGGSEQYFGPGTRLTVT.